The sequence of this T cell receptor beta chain was determined in a study of OX40 agonist ivuxolimab in advanced cancers. Some background on the complete study: Ivuxolimab was a fully human IgG2 agonistic monoclonal antibody targeting the costimulatory receptor OX40 (CD134). Intravenous ivuxolimab was administered to patients every 2 weeks at six dose levels: 0.01, 0.1, 0.3, 1.5, 3 and 10 mg/kg. Of the roughly 51 patients in dose escalation, around 20 had hepatocellular carcinoma, some 15 had melanoma, 9 had renal cell carcinoma and 9 had head and neck cancer. In the dose-escalation cohort, roughly 80% of patients were male, and the mean age was roughly 60 years, with a range of about 23 to 90. Patients were allowed to have had prior anti-PD-1, anti-PD-L1 or anti-CTLA-4 therapy, and more than 30% of the dose-escalation patients had previously received checkpoint inhibitors. Partial responses occurred in three dose-escalation patients: two with cutaneous melanoma and one with hepatocellular carcinoma. The point of sequencing TCRbeta in the periphery was to test whether ivuxolimab changed TCR sequence diversity and drove clonal T-cell expansion. The paper reports the monotherapy dose-escalation portion (N of about 47 patients) of the phase I ivuxolimab trial. General findings and caveats noted by the study authors: In the 0.1-3.0 mg/kg groups, partial responders had among the lowest normalized peripheral clonal expansion, particularly in CD8+ T cells. Low levels of normalized T-cell clonal expansion were also seen in some patients who did not respond. Which antigens the clonally expanded peripheral T cells were specific for was not determined. Clonal expansion of both CD4+ and CD8+ blood T cells was observed from baseline to week 6 at doses 0.1 to 3.0 mg/kg. After ivuxolimab, CD8+ T cells had more expanded clones than CD4+ T cells on average.

Patients with a history of autoimmune disease or receiving systemic immunosuppression were excluded from the trial. Peripheral blood for TCR sequencing was collected from all dose cohorts at baseline, on cycle 4 day 1, and on cycle 7 day 1. The samples were taken from a phase I, first-in-human, multicenter, open-label dose-escalation trial of ivuxolimab. The trial enrolled adults with locally advanced or metastatic head and neck squamous cell, hepatocellular, melanoma or renal cell carcinoma. CD4+ and CD8+ T cells were sorted separately from peripheral blood before TCR sequencing. The sample holds one count of this clone. Its antigen remains unidentified. No per-base quality is available; no much larger clone lies one base away. The germline V gene encodes CDR1 LGHNA and CDR2 YSLEER. V gives up 3 bases and J gives up 9 bases, and the segment between their germline ends measures 12 bases. The CDR3 numbers 13 residues from cysteine through phenylalanine. The sequence is cut down to CDR3 DNA, 39 bases in frame from base 1.

To sequence the TCRbeta CDR3 region, genomic DNA was isolated from the sorted cells. TCRbeta CDR3 regions were sequenced using the immunoSEQ Assay. This is the immuneACCESS table as TCRdb keeps it, with only in-frame sequences that have V and J called. A part of the clones is gone; compared with another copy, unresolved V genes explain less than half, and the rest is unexplained. The sample table lists around 98,000 clones, around nine tenths of them with a count of one. The ten top clones hold approximately 0.49% of the sample. The source was CD4+ or CD8+ T cells sorted from blood, collected in a trial of the OX40 agonist ivuxolimab. This receptor was identified in an adult with an advanced solid tumor such as melanoma, head and neck, liver or kidney cancer. The sequence is built from TRBV4-3 and TRBJ2-1; D gene: possibly TRBD2, on 5 matching bases. For the CDR3, the sequence is CASSQRASSEQFF. In nucleotide form, the sequence is TGCGCCAGCAGCCAGCGGGCCAGTAGTGAGCAGTTCTTC.